A single T cell receptor (beta chain) is shown here with its context. Many counts were recorded for this clonotype. The antigen it recognizes is unknown. No base quality information exists; no much larger clone differs at one position. The entry originates in a study of read filtering for tumor transcriptome and immune sequencing (dated by TCRdb to 2019 to 2021). Regarding the study in general: The cohort consisted of some 17 male and approximately 15 female patients, with a mean age of 65.9 years and an age range of about 45 to 90. TCR-region mapped reads per sample ranged from about 4.05 to 10.27 million with IR-seq versus only roughly 75 to 1273 with RNA-seq. A main aim was a read-filtering strategy for immune repertoire data, specifically whether clonotypes supported by a single read should be removed. Using the same bone marrow samples, the study compared TCR repertoires obtained by targeted immune repertoire sequencing with those obtained by bulk whole-transcriptome sequencing. After DNase treatment, whole-transcriptome libraries were prepared with the TruSeq RNA Access Library Prep Kit. Under revised international staging, roughly eight patients fell into R-ISS I, 15 or so into R-ISS II and 7 into R-ISS III. Overall results and qualifications from the work: The correlation between IR-seq and RNA-seq shared clonotype proportions was increased by removal of single-read clonotypes. In IR-seq, roughly 79% of clonotypes but approximately 3.8% of total reads were represented by single-read clonotypes, whereas in RNA-seq, approximately 73% of clonotypes and more than 35% of reads were represented by single-read clonotypes. Clonotypes were captured by IR-seq at much higher depth and more reliably than by RNA-seq, and smaller IR-seq throughput was sufficient for identification of most shared clonotypes. Rather than purified T cells, the sorted CD138-negative fraction was a mixed bone marrow immune population.

TCR libraries were built from 400 ng RNA with the Immunoverse kit, using molecular barcoded adaptors covering alpha/delta and beta/gamma chains. TCR library preparation used the same RNA that was used for transcriptome sequencing. TCR libraries were sequenced on an Illumina HiSeq 4000 with 2 x 150 cycles. On the authors' methods: MiXCR aligned TCR reads to human V, D, J and C references and assembled the aligned reads into CDR3 clonotypes, with quality filtering and error correction included. The tcR package in R was used for analysis of clonotype counts and gene usage diversity. For inspection of raw mapping reads, RNA-seq reads were mapped by STAR aligner version 2.5.3a onto GRCh37 of the human genome. To test the effect of sequencing depth on detected clonotypes, IR-seq fastq files were randomly downsampled using Seqtk 1.3. The public sequencing data were trimmed at Q25 with fastp and processed into clonotypes with MiXCR by TCRdb, which kept only in-frame beta chains. Here each entry gathers all rows of one CDR3 protein and keeps the most common genes and DNA. What appears here as the V and J calls and clone size reflects TCRdb's work, not the paper's. The sample has some 80,000 distinct CDR3 sequences on record, approximately 13% of them singletons. The top ten constitute around 14% of the sample.

Each patient had bone marrow sampled at the time of active disease. Isolation of bone marrow mononuclear cells was performed by Ficoll-Hypaque density gradient centrifugation. Myeloma plasma cells were removed and CD138-negative cells were collected by negative selection after labeling with CD138 magnetic microbeads on a MACS separator. Flow cytometry with CD138 antibodies on an Attune NxT was used to check how pure the isolated cells were. Total RNA was extracted using TRIzol reagent and was quantified on a NanoDrop spectrophotometer. For each patient, paired RNA-seq and IR-seq were run on the CD138-negative bone marrow sample from that patient. V loses 0 bases of germline sequence and J loses 1 base, and the interval between the two ends is 8 bases. CDR1 and CDR2 are read off the germline V gene as SGHRS and YFSETQ. Taken from cysteine to phenylalanine, the CDR3 has 16 residues. Only CDR3 DNA remains: 48 bases, in frame from the first base.

The chain links TRBV5-1 with TRBJ2-6; confidence is insufficient to name the D gene. The receptor was derived from a donor aged 40 or over with multiple myeloma. The source material was a population of CD138-negative cells sorted from bone marrow. Read against the paper, the sample's cell subset or site label means: bone marrow mononuclear cells depleted of CD138+ plasma/myeloma cells by negative magnetic selection. The CDR3 here reads CASSLGGVSGANVLTF. The DNA is as follows: TGCGCCAGCAGCTTGGGTGGTGTGTCTGGGGCCAACGTCCTGACTTTC.